The clone carrying this TCR beta chain has a single count. The data derive from a study of technical replicates of blood from a handful of donors. TCRdb's table, derived via immunoSEQ multiplex PCR, lists solely in-frame clones and lacks some. The profile shows around 70,000 clones, approximately 97% of them singletons. Germline CDR1 ENHRY, CDR2 SYGVKD. The CDR3 spans 15 residues. V lost 2 bases and J lost 2; bases outside the gene matches: 5. The origin of this receptor is a human donor in good health. The specimen was T cells isolated from PBMCs. The chain links TRBV10-3 to TRBJ2-7, with TRBD1 matching over 8 bases. This CDR3 reads CAISEGDRRAYEQYF. CDR3 bases: TGTGCCATCAGTGAGGGGGACAGGAGAGCCTACGAGCAGTACTTC.